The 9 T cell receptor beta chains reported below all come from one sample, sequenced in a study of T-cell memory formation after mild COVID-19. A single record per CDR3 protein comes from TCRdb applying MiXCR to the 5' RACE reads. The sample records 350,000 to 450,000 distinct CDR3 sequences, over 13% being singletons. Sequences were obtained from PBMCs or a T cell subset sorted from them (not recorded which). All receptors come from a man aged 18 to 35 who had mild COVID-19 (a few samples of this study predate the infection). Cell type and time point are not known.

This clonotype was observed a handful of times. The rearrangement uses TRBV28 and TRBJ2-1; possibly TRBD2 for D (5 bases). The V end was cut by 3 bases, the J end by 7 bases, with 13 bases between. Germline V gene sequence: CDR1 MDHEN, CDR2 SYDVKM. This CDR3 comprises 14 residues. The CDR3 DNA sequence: TGTGCCAGCAGTTTTAGAACTAGGACGAATGAGCAGTTCTTC. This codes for CASSFRTRTNEQFF.

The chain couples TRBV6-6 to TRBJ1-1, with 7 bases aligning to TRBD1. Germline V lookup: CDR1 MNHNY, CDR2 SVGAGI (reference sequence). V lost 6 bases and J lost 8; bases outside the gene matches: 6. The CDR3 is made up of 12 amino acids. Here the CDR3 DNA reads TGTGCCAGCAGCCGACAGGGTTCAGAAGCTTTCTTT. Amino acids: CASSRQGSEAFF.

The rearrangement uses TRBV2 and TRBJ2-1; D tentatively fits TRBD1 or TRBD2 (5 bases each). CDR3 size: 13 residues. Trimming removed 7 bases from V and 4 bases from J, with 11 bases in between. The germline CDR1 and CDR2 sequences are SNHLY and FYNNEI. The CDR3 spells CASKWDPYNEQFF. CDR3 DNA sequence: TGTGCCAGCAAGTGGGACCCATACAATGAGCAGTTCTTC.

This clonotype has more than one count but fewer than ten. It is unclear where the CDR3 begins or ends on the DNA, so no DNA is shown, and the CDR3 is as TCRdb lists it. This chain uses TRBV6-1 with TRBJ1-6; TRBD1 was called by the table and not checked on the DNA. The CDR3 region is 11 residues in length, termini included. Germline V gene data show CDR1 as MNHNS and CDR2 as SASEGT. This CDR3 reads CASVGGGARNF.

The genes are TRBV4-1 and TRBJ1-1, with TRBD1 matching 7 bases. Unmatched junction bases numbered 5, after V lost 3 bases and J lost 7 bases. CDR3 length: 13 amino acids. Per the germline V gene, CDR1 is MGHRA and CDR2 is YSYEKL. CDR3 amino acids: CASSHTGTVEAFF. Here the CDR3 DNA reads TGCGCCAGCAGCCATACCGGGACAGTTGAAGCTTTCTTT.

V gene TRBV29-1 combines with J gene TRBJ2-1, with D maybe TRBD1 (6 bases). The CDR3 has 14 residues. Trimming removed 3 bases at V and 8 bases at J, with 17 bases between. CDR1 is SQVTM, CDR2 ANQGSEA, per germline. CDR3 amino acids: CSVEDQAKGDEQFF. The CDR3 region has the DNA TGCAGCGTTGAGGACCAGGCCAAGGGGGATGAGCAGTTCTTC.

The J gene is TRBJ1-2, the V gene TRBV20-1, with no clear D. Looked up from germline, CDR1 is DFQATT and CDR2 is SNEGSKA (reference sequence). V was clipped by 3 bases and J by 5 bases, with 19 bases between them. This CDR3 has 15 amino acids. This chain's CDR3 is CSASPPARAGYGYTF. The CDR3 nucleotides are TGCAGTGCTAGCCCCCCCGCCCGGGCCGGGTATGGCTACACCTTC.

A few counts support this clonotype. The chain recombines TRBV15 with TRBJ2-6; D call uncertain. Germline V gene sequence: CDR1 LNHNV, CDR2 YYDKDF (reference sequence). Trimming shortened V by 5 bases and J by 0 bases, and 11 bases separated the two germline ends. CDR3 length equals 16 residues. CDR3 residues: CATSRDGSSGANVLTF. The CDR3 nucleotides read TGTGCCACCAGCCGCGATGGCAGCTCTGGGGCCAACGTCCTGACTTTC.

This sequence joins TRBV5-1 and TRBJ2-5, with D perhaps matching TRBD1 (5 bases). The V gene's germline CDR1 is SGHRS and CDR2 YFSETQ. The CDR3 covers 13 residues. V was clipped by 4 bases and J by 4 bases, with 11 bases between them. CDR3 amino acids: CASSDRRGETQYF. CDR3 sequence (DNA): TGCGCCAGCAGCGACAGACGCGGAGAGACCCAGTACTTC.